Detailed here is one T cell receptor beta chain. Germline-derived CDR1 and CDR2 are SEHNR and FQNEAQ (reference sequence). There are 16 residues in the CDR3. Unmatched junction bases numbered 11, after V lost 1 base and J lost 8 bases. The data originate from a study of T cell changes during pregnancy in multiple sclerosis. Clones were sequenced by immunoSEQ multiplex PCR, and TCRdb holds only the in-frame ones, with some missing. The table includes tens of thousands of clones, over 95% detected once. The sample was CD8+ T cells from peripheral blood mononuclear cells, taken after pregnancy. This TCR was sampled from a female donor with multiple sclerosis, enrolled in a pregnancy study. This chain connects TRBV7-9 to TRBJ2-1; 7 bases line up with TRBD2. CDR3 amino acids: CASSLGEAGLWDEQFF. The CDR3 DNA reads TGTGCCAGCAGCTTAGGAGAAGCGGGACTATGGGATGAGCAGTTCTTC.